Each of the 10 T cell receptor beta chains below was sequenced from the same sample in a study of cytomegalovirus exposure and HLA in healthy donors. In the PCR, 60 Vbeta and 13 Jbeta primers were used. Profiling relied on immunoSEQ multiplex PCR, and the TCRdb table lists in-frame clones only, not all of them. This sample has more than 45,000 clones, with 77% found just once. Sequencing was performed on PBMCs. These receptor sequences come from a woman aged 40 to 49 in good health and CMV-seropositive.

The chain couples TRBV5-1 to TRBJ1-1; D may be TRBD1 (5 bases). Germline V gives CDR1 SGHRS, CDR2 YFSETQ. The CDR3 is 14 amino acids. Trimming pared 2 bases from V and 4 bases from J, leaving 12 bases between. CDR3 nucleotides: TGCGCCAGCAGCTTCGACCAGGGTCCCACTGAAGCTTTCTTT. Residues: CASSFDQGPTEAFF.

The V and J genes are TRBV10-3 and TRBJ2-1; TRBD2 matches 8 bases. CDR3 size: 14 residues. After removal of 7 bases from V and 3 bases from J, the junction contained 5 bases not matched to a gene. Germline values: CDR1 ENHRY, CDR2 SYGVKD. Here the CDR3 reads CAIKLRGDYNEQFF. The CDR3 bases are TGTGCCATCAAACTGCGGGGGGACTACAATGAGCAGTTCTTC.

This clone was observed a handful of times. The chain carries TRBV10-1 and TRBJ1-4; D not resolved. The CDR3 is 17 amino acids. Germline V lookup: CDR1 WNHNN, CDR2 SYGVQD (reference sequence). V was clipped by 6 bases and J by 6 bases, with 23 bases between them. CDR3 bases: TGCGCCAGCAGCGGGGTTTTTGGAGGGAGGTTAGATGAAAAACTGTTTTTT. This gives the protein CASSGVFGGRLDEKLFF.

The rearrangement joins TRBV7-9 to TRBJ1-4, with no clear D. The CDR3 loop spans 15 amino acids. CDR1 and CDR2 from the germline V gene are SEHNR and FQNEAQ (reference sequence). The V end was cut by 1 base, the J end by 7 bases, with 13 bases between. The CDR3 nucleotides are TGTGCCAGCAGCTTAGGCACAGCCGTAGGTGAAAAACTGTTTTTT. It is translated as CASSLGTAVGEKLFF.

This clone was counted once. This rearrangement joins TRBV7-8 to TRBJ1-6; possible D gene TRBD1, 6 bases. Trimming cost V 2 bases and J 9 bases, with 11 bases left between them. This CDR3 has 14 residues. Germline CDR1 reads SGHVS; CDR2 reads FQNEAQ. The CDR3 reads CASSLTGMSSPLHF. The CDR3 coding sequence is TGTGCCAGCAGCTTAACAGGGATGAGTTCACCCCTCCACTTT.

J is TRBJ2-7 and V is TRBV30, with D possibly matching TRBD2 (5 bases). The CDR3 covers 14 residues. In germline, CDR1 is GTSNPN, CDR2 SVGIG (reference sequence). Trimming pared 0 bases from V and 2 bases from J, leaving 11 bases between. This CDR3 is CAWSVEPGTYEQYF. For the CDR3, the DNA is TGTGCCTGGAGTGTAGAACCGGGAACCTACGAGCAGTACTTC.

This chain connects TRBV2 to TRBJ1-4; no clear D. Trimming pared 0 bases from V and 10 bases from J, leaving 9 bases between. This CDR3 contains 13 residues. Germline values: CDR1 SNHLY, CDR2 FYNNEI. CDR3 nucleotides: TGTGCCAGCAGTGAAGCCTCCCCGGGAAAACTGTTTTTT. Translation gives CASSEASPGKLFF.

V is TRBV5-1 and J is TRBJ2-7; D gene unclear. Germline values: CDR1 SGHRS, CDR2 YFSETQ. This CDR3 spans 14 amino acids. The V end was cut by 4 bases, the J end by 2 bases, with 13 bases between. The CDR3 sequence: CASSLLDRPYEQYF. The DNA for the CDR3 is TGCGCCAGCAGCCTGCTAGACCGACCCTACGAGCAGTACTTC.

The chain couples TRBV28 to TRBJ1-5; 7 bases match TRBD1. The CDR3 is made up of 14 amino acids. V was pared by 5 bases and J by 6 bases, with 7 bases of the junction left unmatched. Germline assignment: CDR1 MDHEN and CDR2 SYDVKM. CDR3 nucleotides: TGTGCCAGCAGTCTAACGACAGGGAGTCAGCCCCAGCATTTT. Translated: CASSLTTGSQPQHF.

This clone was observed a single time. The chain has TRBV27 and TRBJ1-2, with D possibly being TRBD1 (6 bases). The V end was cut by 2 bases, the J end by 4 bases, with 8 bases between. The germline V gene has CDR1 MNHEY and CDR2 SMNVEV (reference sequence). CDR3 size: 13 residues. The CDR3 DNA follows: TGTGCCAGCAGTTTAGTACAGGGCTATGGCTACACCTTC. It translates to CASSLVQGYGYTF.